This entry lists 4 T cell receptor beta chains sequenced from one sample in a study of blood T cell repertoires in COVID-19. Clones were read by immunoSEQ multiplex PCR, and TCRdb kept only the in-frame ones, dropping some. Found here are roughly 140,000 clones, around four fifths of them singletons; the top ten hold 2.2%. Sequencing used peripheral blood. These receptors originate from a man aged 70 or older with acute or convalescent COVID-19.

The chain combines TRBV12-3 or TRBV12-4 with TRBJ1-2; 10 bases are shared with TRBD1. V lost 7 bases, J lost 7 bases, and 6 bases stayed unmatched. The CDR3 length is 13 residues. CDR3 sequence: CASTLGQGFGYTF. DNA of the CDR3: TGTGCCAGCACCCTGGGACAGGGGTTTGGCTACACCTTC.

CDR3 bases: TGTGCCAGTGCCCCCGGGGCCGGACTAGCGCTGTTCCATGAGCAGTTCTTC. This encodes CASAPGAGLALFHEQFF. The V call is TRBV19, the J call TRBJ2-1, with TRBD2 matching 9 bases. Germline values: CDR1 LNHDA, CDR2 SQIVND (reference sequence). J was trimmed by 8 bases and V by 8 bases; bases with no gene match: 19. This CDR3 contains 17 residues.

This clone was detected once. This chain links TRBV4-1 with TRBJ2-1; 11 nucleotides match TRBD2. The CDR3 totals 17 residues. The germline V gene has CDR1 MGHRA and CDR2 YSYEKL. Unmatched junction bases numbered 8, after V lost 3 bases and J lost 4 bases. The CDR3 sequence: CASSQRGLADVYNEQFF. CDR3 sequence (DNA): TGCGCCAGCAGCCAGCGGGGACTAGCGGATGTATACAATGAGCAGTTCTTC.

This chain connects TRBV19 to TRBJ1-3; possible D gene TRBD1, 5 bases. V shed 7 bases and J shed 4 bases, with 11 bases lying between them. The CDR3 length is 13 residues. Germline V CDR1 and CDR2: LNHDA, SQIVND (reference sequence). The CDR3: CASTTGIGNTIYF. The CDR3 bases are TGTGCCAGTACCACAGGTATAGGAAACACCATATATTTT.